This entry lists 9 T cell receptor beta chains sequenced from one sample in a study of blood T cell repertoires in COVID-19. TCRdb's table, derived via immunoSEQ multiplex PCR, lists solely in-frame clones and lacks some. Of around 270,000 clones in the sample, approximately 89% were seen once. The specimen was peripheral blood. Receptors were obtained from a woman aged 45-59 years with acute or convalescent COVID-19.

The chain combines TRBV2 with TRBJ2-1; 9 nucleotides line up with TRBD1. The V segment lost 4 bases and the J segment 1 base; nucleotides outside the gene matches: 2. CDR1 is SNHLY, CDR2 FYNNEI, per germline. This CDR3 contains 15 residues. The CDR3 nucleotides are TGTGCCAGCAGTGCGGACAGGGGATCCTACAATGAGCAGTTCTTC. Protein: CASSADRGSYNEQFF.

The chain couples TRBV5-1 to TRBJ2-1; D is unclear. V lost 0 bases and J lost 3, with 10 bases in between. Looked up from germline, CDR1 is SGHRS and CDR2 is YFSETQ. The CDR3 runs 15 residues. In nucleotides, the CDR3 is TGCGCCAGCAGCTTGGTGAGTTTCGACTACAATGAGCAGTTCTTC. Amino acids: CASSLVSFDYNEQFF.

The V gene is TRBV24-1, the J gene TRBJ2-5; 9 nucleotides agree with TRBD2. This CDR3 spans 17 amino acids. Germline V lookup: CDR1 KGHDR, CDR2 SFDVKD. J was trimmed by 2 bases and V by 5 bases; bases with no gene match: 11. For the CDR3, the DNA is TGTGCCACCAGTGGCGCCAGCGGGAGGCAAGGACAAGAGACCCAGTACTTC. Its translation: CATSGASGRQGQETQYF.

This clone was observed a single time. The rearrangement links TRBV5-5 to TRBJ2-5; maybe TRBD1 (6 bases). The length of the CDR3 is 15 residues. The ends were cut back, 4 bases at V and 5 bases at J, with 18 bases in the middle. Germline V CDR1 and CDR2: SGHKS, YYEKEE (reference sequence). The CDR3 reads CASSPQGSGGETQYF. Written as DNA, the CDR3 is TGTGCCAGCAGCCCACAGGGCAGTGGTGGGGAGACCCAGTACTTC. Combining the CDR3 with reference TRBV5-5 and TRBJ2-5 gives the whole variable domain DAGVTQSPTHLIKTRGQQVTLRCSPISGHKSVSWYQQVLGQGPQFIFQYYEKEERGRGNFPDRFSARQFPNYSSELNVNALLLGDSALYLCASSPQGSGGETQYFGPGTRLLVL.

The V gene is TRBV30, the J gene TRBJ2-2; the match to TRBD1 covers 7 bases. Germline CDR1 is GTSNPN and CDR2 is SVGIG (reference sequence). The CDR3 consists of 14 residues. CDR3: CAQTPDRVTGELFF. The CDR3 DNA reads TGTGCGCAAACCCCTGACAGGGTCACCGGGGAGCTGTTTTTT.

The V gene is TRBV11-2, the J gene TRBJ1-3; D perhaps matches TRBD1 (6 bases). CDR1 SGHAT and CDR2 FQNNGV come from the germline V gene. Trimming pared 5 bases from V and 4 bases from J, leaving 12 bases between. The CDR3 consists of 14 residues. CDR3 region: CASSPRGYGNTIYF. The CDR3 DNA sequence: TGTGCCAGCAGCCCAAGGGGGTACGGAAACACCATATATTTT.

V usage is TRBV27 and J usage is TRBJ1-1; maybe TRBD1 (6 bases). The length of the CDR3 is 17 residues. CDR1 and CDR2 (germline): MNHEY, SMNVEV (reference sequence). Trimming pared 6 bases from V and 1 base from J, leaving 21 bases between. The CDR3 DNA is TGTGCCAGCAGACAAAATCGGGGGGCAAAGTCGAACACTGAAGCTTTCTTT. Protein product: CASRQNRGAKSNTEAFF.

The chain couples TRBV19 to TRBJ2-5, with 13 bases matching TRBD2. There are 17 residues in the CDR3. J gave up 2 bases and V 4 bases, and 7 bases lay outside the gene matches. Germline V lookup: CDR1 LNHDA, CDR2 SQIVND (reference sequence). The CDR3 bases are TGTGCCAGTAGTAACCCGGGACTAGCGGGACGGCAAGAGACCCAGTACTTC. Its translation is CASSNPGLAGRQETQYF.

This clone has just one count. The gene calls are TRBV5-8 and TRBJ2-4; tentative D call: TRBD1 (5 bases). Trimming removed 5 bases from V and 6 bases from J, with 12 bases in between. Germline V gene sequence: CDR1 SGHTS, CDR2 YDEGEE. The CDR3 spans 13 residues. This chain's CDR3 is CASRGVNGNIQYF. CDR3 nucleotides: TGTGCCAGCAGAGGGGTTAATGGAAACATTCAGTACTTC. The entire variable domain, with the rest obtained from reference TRBV5-8 and TRBJ2-4, is as follows: EAGVTQSPTHLIKTRGQQATLRCSPISGHTSVYWYQQALGLGLQFLLWYDEGEERNRGNFPPRFSGRQFPNYSSELNVNALELEDSALYLCASRGVNGNIQYFGAGTRLSVL.